These 26 T cell receptor beta chains were all obtained from the same sample, sequenced in a study of blood T cell repertoires in COVID-19. Measured with immunoSEQ multiplex PCR; TCRdb has only the in-frame clones, and not every one. The table has 250,000 or so clones, more than 70% seen once. Source material: peripheral blood. Every receptor here comes from a woman aged 25-40 years with COVID-19, enrolled during active disease.

J is TRBJ1-6 and V is TRBV4-2, with D uncertain. Germline CDR1 LGHNA, CDR2 YNFKEQ. This CDR3 comprises 15 residues. V dropped 4 bases and J dropped 9 bases, with 16 bases sitting between them. In nucleotides, the CDR3 is TGTGCCAGCAGCCCTAGACGTGGAAGTGGTTCACCCCTCCACTTT. The encoded protein is CASSPRRGSGSPLHF.

CDR3: CRAGEGGYTF. In DNA form, the CDR3 reads TGCAGAGCAGGGGAAGGTGGCTACACCTTC. The chain has TRBV20-1 and TRBJ1-2, with D possibly being TRBD1 (6 bases). There are 10 residues in the CDR3. CDR1 and CDR2 from the germline V gene are DFQATT and SNEGSKA (reference sequence).

CDR3 in DNA: TGTGCCAGCATTCCGGGACTAGCGGGGAACAATGAGCAGTTCTTC. It specifies CASIPGLAGNNEQFF. The chain recombines TRBV2 with TRBJ2-1; 13 bases map to TRBD2. The V and J ends lost 7 bases and 5 bases, in that order; junction bases with no gene match: 5. The CDR3 is 15 amino acids. Germline-derived CDR1 and CDR2 are SNHLY and FYNNEI.

The J gene is TRBJ2-1, the V gene TRBV10-3, with D possibly being TRBD1 (6 bases). Trimming removed 5 bases at V and 5 bases at J, with 16 bases between. Germline CDR1 reads ENHRY; CDR2 reads SYGVKD. The CDR3 contains 15 residues. DNA of the CDR3: TGTGCCATCAGTCCCCAAGGGGGAGTCAACAATGAGCAGTTCTTC. It yields the protein CAISPQGGVNNEQFF.

The genes are TRBV4-1 and TRBJ1-3; 8 bases align to TRBD1. CDR3 length equals 17 residues. Germline CDR1 reads MGHRA; CDR2 reads YSYEKL. The junction had 10 bases not matched to a gene; V was cut back by 4 bases and J by 2 bases. The CDR3 loop reads CASSRTFVQGAGNTIYF. DNA of the CDR3: TGCGCCAGCAGCCGAACCTTCGTACAGGGGGCTGGAAACACCATATATTTT.

This rearrangement joins TRBV7-2 to TRBJ1-2; tentative D call: TRBD1 (5 bases). There are 14 residues in the CDR3. V was shortened by 6 bases and J by 5 bases, with 16 bases between the two germline ends. Germline V gives CDR1 SGHTA, CDR2 FQGNSA. The CDR3 DNA reads TGTGCCAGCAGTCAAGATAGGGGACTATATGGCTACACCTTC. It is translated as CASSQDRGLYGYTF.

V and J are TRBV4-1 and TRBJ2-5; 10 bases match TRBD1. Germline lookup yields CDR1 MGHRA and CDR2 YSYEKL. The CDR3 sequence is 15 residues long. V was pared by 5 bases and J by 5 bases, with 8 bases of the junction left unmatched. The CDR3 DNA sequence: TGCGCCAGCAGCTTCCGACAGGGGGCGATGGAGACCCAGTACTTC. Amino acids: CASSFRQGAMETQYF.

The chain links TRBV6-5 to TRBJ1-1; no reliable D call. V gave up 2 bases and J gave up 1 base, with 11 bases separating them. Germline CDR1 is MNHEY and CDR2 is SVGAGI. The CDR3 is made up of 15 amino acids. The CDR3 DNA follows: TGTGCCAGCAGTTACGTCGGGGAAGGGAACACTGAAGCTTTCTTT. This gives the protein CASSYVGEGNTEAFF.

The gene calls are TRBV7-2 and TRBJ2-7; 7 nucleotides align to TRBD2. This CDR3 is built from 16 residues. V lost 1 base to trimming and J lost 3 bases; unmatched junction nucleotides: 9. Germline CDR1 is SGHTA and CDR2 is FQGNSA. DNA of the CDR3: TGTGCCAGCAGCTTAGGGGTTGGGAGGGCTTACTACGAGCAGTACTTC. Translation: CASSLGVGRAYYEQYF.

The chain recombines TRBV5-1 with TRBJ2-6; D gene ambiguous. Deletions cut 4 bases from V and 0 bases from J, with 5 bases between. Germline V CDR1 and CDR2: SGHRS, YFSETQ. This CDR3 comprises 14 residues. The CDR3 DNA reads as TGCGCCAGCAGCGAGTACTCTGGGGCCAACGTCCTGACTTTC. It is translated as CASSEYSGANVLTF.

The chain recombines TRBV7-6 with TRBJ2-6; D may be TRBD1 (5 bases). Germline CDR1 reads SGHVS; CDR2 reads FNYEAQ. Trimming cost V 1 base and J 2 bases, with 6 bases left between them. The CDR3 is 15 residues long. The CDR3, as DNA: TGTGCCAGCAGCTTAGTCAGGGCTGGGGCCAACGTCCTGACTTTC. This encodes CASSLVRAGANVLTF.

The rearrangement links TRBV28 to TRBJ1-1, with D tentatively TRBD1 (5 bases). CDR1 MDHEN and CDR2 SYDVKM come from the germline V gene. CDR3 size: 17 residues. V lost 3 bases, J lost 1 base, and 18 bases lay in between. The CDR3 spells CASSLGRWGRENTEAFF. The CDR3 DNA sequence: TGTGCCAGCAGTTTGGGTCGGTGGGGCAGGGAGAACACTGAAGCTTTCTTT.

The chain employs TRBV5-1 and TRBJ2-3; no firm D call. V lost 4 bases and J lost 0, with 3 bases in between. This CDR3 comprises 12 residues. Germline V CDR1 and CDR2: SGHRS, YFSETQ. CDR3 residues: CASSRSTDTQYF. For the CDR3, the DNA is TGCGCCAGCAGCCGTAGCACAGATACGCAGTATTTT.

This clone was seen a handful of times. V gene TRBV5-1 combines with J gene TRBJ2-3, with TRBD2 matching over 8 bases. This CDR3 comprises 15 residues. Per the germline V gene, CDR1 is SGHRS and CDR2 is YFSETQ. The junction had 10 bases not matched to a gene; V was cut back by 4 bases and J by 6 bases. The CDR3 loop is CASSPRGGWEDTQYF. CDR3 bases: TGCGCCAGCAGCCCCCGGGGGGGCTGGGAGGATACGCAGTATTTT.

The chain employs TRBV2 and TRBJ1-2; 7 nucleotides agree with TRBD1. With V trimmed by 6 bases and J by 4 bases, 8 bases remained unmatched. The CDR3 consists of 14 residues. CDR1 is SNHLY and CDR2 is FYNNEI in the germline V gene. This chain's CDR3 is CASRDRVSFYGYTF. CDR3 bases: TGTGCCAGCAGAGACAGGGTCTCATTCTATGGCTACACCTTC.

The chain combines TRBV7-2 with TRBJ1-2, with 7 bases lining up with TRBD1. There are 13 residues in the CDR3. V was pared by 5 bases and J by 3 bases, with 3 bases of the junction left unmatched. Germline V lookup: CDR1 SGHTA, CDR2 FQGNSA. As DNA, the CDR3 is TGTGCCAGCAGCCCAGGGACAGACTATGGCTACACCTTC. Translation gives CASSPGTDYGYTF. The entire variable domain, with the rest obtained from reference TRBV7-2 and TRBJ1-2, is as follows: GAGVSQSPSNKVTEKGKDVELRCDPISGHTALYWYRQSLGQGLEFLIYFQGNSAPDKSGLPSDRFSAERTGGSVSTLTIQRTQQEDSAVYLCASSPGTDYGYTFGSGTRLTVV.

The rearrangement links TRBV5-1 to TRBJ2-3, with D possibly TRBD2 on 6 matching bases. There are 16 residues in the CDR3. Germline lookup yields CDR1 SGHRS and CDR2 YFSETQ. The V and J ends lost 1 base and 5 bases respectively, with 17 bases between them. CDR3 loop: CASSLSGRGEVDTQYF. The CDR3 DNA reads as TGCGCCAGCAGCTTGTCGGGTAGAGGGGAGGTAGATACGCAGTATTTT.

The V gene is TRBV5-4, the J gene TRBJ2-3, with 11 bases identical to TRBD2. Germline lookup yields CDR1 SGHNT and CDR2 YYREEE (reference sequence). The length of the CDR3 is 16 residues. V was pared by 9 bases and J by 3 bases, with 12 bases of the junction left unmatched. The CDR3 sequence: CATHRSGGAGTDTQYF. The CDR3 nucleotides are TGTGCCACTCATCGTAGCGGGGGGGCGGGTACAGATACGCAGTATTTT.

The chain recombines TRBV29-1 with TRBJ1-4; 8 bases map to TRBD1. Germline V gene data show CDR1 as SQVTM and CDR2 as ANQGSEA. V dropped 1 base and J dropped 10; count of bases not matched to a gene: 11. This CDR3 comprises 15 residues. CDR3 nucleotides: TGCAGCGTTGAAGGCCCCGACAGGGGCATTGGAAAACTGTTTTTT. Protein sequence: CSVEGPDRGIGKLFF.

The chain combines TRBV10-1 with TRBJ1-2; 7 nucleotides align to TRBD1. From germline, CDR1 is WNHNN and CDR2 SYGVQD (reference sequence). The CDR3 is 13 residues long. V was pared by 4 bases and J by 5 bases, with 4 bases of the junction left unmatched. The CDR3 spells CASSAGTAYGYTF. CDR3 coding DNA: TGCGCCAGCAGTGCCGGGACAGCGTATGGCTACACCTTC.

This clone has a single count. V usage is TRBV9 and J usage is TRBJ2-3; D is unclear. V was clipped by 0 bases and J by 3 bases, with 11 bases between them. Germline V gene sequence: CDR1 SGDLS, CDR2 YYNGEE. The CDR3 length is 15 residues. The CDR3 nucleotides read TGTGCCAGCAGCGTAGGTCCCCTCCGTACAGATACGCAGTATTTT. It translates to CASSVGPLRTDTQYF.

The chain carries TRBV6-5 and TRBJ2-1, with D perhaps TRBD2 (6 bases). CDR1 is MNHEY and CDR2 is SVGAGI in the germline V gene. The V and J ends lost 2 bases and 7 bases respectively, with 12 bases between them. The length of the CDR3 is 14 residues. CDR3 residues: CASSYDPDYNEQFF. The DNA for the CDR3 is TGTGCCAGCAGTTACGACCCGGACTATAATGAGCAGTTCTTC.

This chain connects TRBV28 to TRBJ2-2; TRBD1 agrees at 8 bases. J lost 1 base, V lost 1 base, and 5 bases had no gene match. Per germline, CDR1 MDHEN and CDR2 SYDVKM. There are 17 residues in the CDR3. CDR3 coding DNA: TGTGCCAGCAGTTTATCCCCACAGGGGGTGAACACCGGGGAGCTGTTTTTT. This codes for CASSLSPQGVNTGELFF.

The chain combines TRBV4-3 with TRBJ2-6; D call uncertain. Trimming removed 1 base from V and 2 bases from J, with 6 bases in between. This CDR3 comprises 15 residues. Germline lookup yields CDR1 LGHNA and CDR2 YSLEER. CDR3 sequence: CASSQVGPGANVLTF. The CDR3 DNA sequence: TGCGCCAGCAGCCAAGTTGGGCCTGGGGCCAACGTCCTGACTTTC.

The chain uses TRBV18 and TRBJ1-2, with TRBD1 identical over 8 bases. There are 15 residues in the CDR3. The germline gives CDR1 KGHSH, CDR2 LQKENI. The junction had 5 bases not matched to a gene; V was cut back by 5 bases and J by 0 bases. The CDR3 loop is CASSSAGQANYGYTF. The CDR3 DNA reads as TGTGCCAGCTCATCGGCGGGACAGGCTAACTATGGCTACACCTTC. Variable domain in full (rest from reference TRBV18 and TRBJ1-2): NAGVMQNPRHLVRRRGQEARLRCSPMKGHSHVYWYRQLPEEGLKFMVYLQKENIIDESGMPKERFSAEFPKEGPSILRIQQVVRGDSAAYFCASSSAGQANYGYTFGSGTRLTVV.

The chain links TRBV6-6 to TRBJ2-1; 7 nucleotides align to TRBD1. Losses at the gene ends were 2 bases for V and 4 bases for J; bases not matched to a gene: 2. There are 14 residues in the CDR3. The germline gives CDR1 MNHNY, CDR2 SVGAGI (reference sequence). In DNA, the CDR3 is TGTGCCAGCAGTTACAGGGGGCGTTACAATGAGCAGTTCTTC. Residues: CASSYRGRYNEQFF.